These 9 T cell receptor beta chains originate from one sample sequenced in a study of patients and donors after allogeneic stem cell transplantation. TCRdb reprocessed the RT-PCR reads via MiXCR and lists one record per CDR3 protein. Of 24,000 or so distinct CDR3 sequences listed, under 30% are singletons. The sample consisted of blood, either unsorted or a sorted T cell fraction (not recorded which). These receptors were taken from a human donor who was either an allogeneic HSCT recipient or a stem cell or donor lymphocyte infusion donor (not recorded which). It is not recorded whose cells these are; they may come from a transplant donor.

The chain combines TRBV7-9 with TRBJ2-7, with 8 bases identical to TRBD1. The germline gives CDR1 SEHNR, CDR2 FQNEAQ (reference sequence). The CDR3 loop spans 16 amino acids. Losses at the gene ends were 5 bases for V and 0 bases for J; bases not matched to a gene: 9. In DNA, the CDR3 is TGTGCCAGCAGCGGTCCGGGACAGGTTTTCTCCTACGAGCAGTACGTC. It specifies CASSGPGQVFSYEQYV.

The chain employs TRBV5-1 and TRBJ2-5; a possible D gene is TRBD2 (6 bases). CDR3 length: 15 residues. Per germline, CDR1 SGHRS and CDR2 YFSETQ. V lost 0 bases, J lost 5 bases, and 14 bases lay in between. CDR3 region: CASSLDPGGGETQYF. CDR3 sequence (DNA): TGCGCCAGCAGCTTGGATCCAGGTGGAGGGGAGACCCAGTACTTC.

The chain recombines TRBV12-3 or TRBV12-4 with TRBJ2-1, with 7 bases fitting TRBD1. This CDR3 contains 15 residues. J lost 2 bases, V lost 5 bases, and 6 bases had no gene match. Here the CDR3 DNA reads TGTGCCAGCAGTAAGAACGACAGGGCCTACAATGAGCAGTTCTTC. It translates to CASSKNDRAYNEQFF.

This clonotype has a handful of counts. V and J are TRBV29-1 and TRBJ1-2; tentatively, D is TRBD1 (6 bases). The V and J ends lost 6 bases and 8 bases respectively, with 19 bases between them. Germline-derived CDR1 and CDR2 are SQVTM and ANQGSEA. The CDR3 consists of 13 residues. The CDR3 loop reads CSVAQDSLVGYTF. CDR3 in DNA: TGCAGCGTCGCCCAGGACAGTCTTGTGGGCTACACCTTC. Based on the CDR3 plus reference TRBV29-1 and TRBJ1-2, the full variable domain is SAVISQKPSRDICQRGTSLTIQCQVDSQVTMMFWYRQQPGQSLTLIATANQGSEATYESGFVIDKFPISRPNLTFSTLTVSNMSPEDSSIYLCSVAQDSLVGYTFGSGTRLTVV.

The chain uses TRBV10-3 and TRBJ1-2, with TRBD1 matching over 8 bases. Germline values: CDR1 ENHRY, CDR2 SYGVKD. The trim removed 8 bases at V and 1 base at J, leaving 12 bases unmatched. This CDR3 region has 16 residues. CDR3 in amino acids: CAISGDRGPFNYGYTF. Here the CDR3 DNA reads TGTGCCATCTCGGGTGACAGGGGCCCTTTTAACTATGGCTACACCTTC.

This clonotype was seen a handful of times. The chain employs TRBV12-3 or TRBV12-4 and TRBJ1-6; 8 bases are shared with TRBD1. The CDR3 consists of 15 residues. Germline trimming cut 6 bases from V and 7 bases from J; bases unmatched to any gene: 8. CDR3 amino acids: CASSLLGQGNSPLHF. CDR3 in DNA: TGTGCCAGCAGCCTACTCGGACAGGGCAATTCACCCCTCCACTTT.

The rearrangement uses TRBV5-1 and TRBJ1-1, with 7 bases aligning to TRBD1. J lost 1 base, V lost 0 bases, and 9 bases had no gene match. This CDR3 contains 17 residues. Germline V lookup: CDR1 SGHRS, CDR2 YFSETQ. The DNA of the CDR3 is TGCGCCAGCAGCTTGGAGAGGGGGCATACTTCGAACACTGAAGCTTTCTTT. Protein sequence: CASSLERGHTSNTEAFF.

This clonotype came up many times. The chain links TRBV4-3 to TRBJ1-5; the D is unclear. The CDR3 length is 15 residues. Trimming took 0 bases from V and 6 from J, leaving 12 bases between them. CDR1 is LGHNA, CDR2 YSLEER, per germline. The CDR3 spells CASSQDLGRGQPQHF. CDR3 DNA: TGCGCCAGCAGCCAAGATCTGGGCCGGGGTCAGCCCCAGCATTTT.

This clonotype was detected many times. The rearrangement uses TRBV12-3 or TRBV12-4 and TRBJ1-6; possible D gene TRBD1, 6 bases. The CDR3 extends over 13 amino acids. The germline V and J ends were trimmed by 8 bases and 8 bases, with 13 bases remaining between them. The CDR3 DNA sequence: TGTGCCAGCCGCCAGGGGCAGGATTCACCCCTCCACTTT. It encodes CASRQGQDSPLHF.